The clone carrying this T cell receptor (beta chain) was counted at least ten times. Germline lookup yields CDR1 MNHNS and CDR2 SASEGT. The V end lost 1 base, the J end lost 8 bases, and 9 bases lay between the germline ends. This CDR3 has 13 amino acids. This specimen belongs to a study of T cells in Graves' hyperthyroidism and ophthalmopathy. Pregnant or lactating patients were excluded, as were those with uncontrolled infection or other autoimmune disease. TCR beta CDR3 regions were amplified from RNA. HTBI primers were employed in a first-round RT-PCR of the TCR CDR3. TCRdb called the multiplex PCR reads again in MiXCR, with one record for every CDR3 protein. Altogether hundreds of thousands of distinct CDR3 sequences are present, approximately 15% being singletons, with the ten largest covering about 12%.

The receptor was derived from a man aged 18 to 30 with Graves' ophthalmopathy. This chain joins TRBV6-1 and TRBJ1-5; D remains ambiguous. Sequencing was carried out using blood. Written as DNA, the CDR3 is TGTGCCAGCAGTGAAGTTCTTAGGGAGCCCCAGCATTTT. It codes for CASSEVLREPQHF.